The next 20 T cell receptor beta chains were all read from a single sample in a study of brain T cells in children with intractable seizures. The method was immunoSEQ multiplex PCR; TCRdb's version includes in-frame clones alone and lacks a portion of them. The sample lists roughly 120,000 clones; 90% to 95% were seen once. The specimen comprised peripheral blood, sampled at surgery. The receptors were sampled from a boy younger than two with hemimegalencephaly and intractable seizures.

CDR3 bases: TGCGCCAGCTCTAAGGGGGAGGGGGAAAAACTGTTTTTT. This encodes CASSKGEGEKLFF. The V call is TRBV5-1, the J call TRBJ1-4, with TRBD1 as a possible D gene (6 bases). V was cut by 7 bases and J by 8 bases, with 15 bases left in between. The germline V gene has CDR1 SGHRS and CDR2 YFSETQ. The CDR3 runs to 13 residues.

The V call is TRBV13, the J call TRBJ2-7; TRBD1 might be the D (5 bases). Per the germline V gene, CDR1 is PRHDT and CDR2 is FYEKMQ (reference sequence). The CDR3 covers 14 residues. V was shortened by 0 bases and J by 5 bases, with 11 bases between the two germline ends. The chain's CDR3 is CASSLGVGLNEQYF. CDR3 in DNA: TGTGCCAGCAGCTTAGGGGTGGGGCTCAACGAGCAGTACTTC.

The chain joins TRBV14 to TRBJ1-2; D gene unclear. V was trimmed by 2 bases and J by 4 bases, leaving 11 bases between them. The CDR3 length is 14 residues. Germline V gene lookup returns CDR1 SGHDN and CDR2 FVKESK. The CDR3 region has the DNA TGTGCCAGCAGCCAATTTCCGGGGAGCTATGGCTACACCTTC. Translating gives CASSQFPGSYGYTF.

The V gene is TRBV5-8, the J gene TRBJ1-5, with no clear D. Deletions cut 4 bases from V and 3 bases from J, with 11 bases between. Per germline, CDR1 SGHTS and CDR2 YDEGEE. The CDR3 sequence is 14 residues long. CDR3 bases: TGTGCCAGCAGCGCTACTTCCCCCAATCAGCCCCAGCATTTT. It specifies CASSATSPNQPQHF.

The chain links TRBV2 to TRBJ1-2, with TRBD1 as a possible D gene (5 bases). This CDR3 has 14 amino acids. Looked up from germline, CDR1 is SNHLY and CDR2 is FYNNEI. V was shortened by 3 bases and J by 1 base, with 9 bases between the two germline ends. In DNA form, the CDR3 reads TGTGCCAGCAGTGATCGGGGGAGTAACTATGGCTACACCTTC. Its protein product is CASSDRGSNYGYTF. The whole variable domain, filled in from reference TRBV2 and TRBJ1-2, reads EPEVTQTPSHQVTQMGQEVILRCVPISNHLYFYWYRQILGQKVEFLVSFYNNEISEKSEIFDDQFSVERPDGSNFTLKIRSTKLEDSAMYFCASSDRGSNYGYTFGSGTRLTVV.

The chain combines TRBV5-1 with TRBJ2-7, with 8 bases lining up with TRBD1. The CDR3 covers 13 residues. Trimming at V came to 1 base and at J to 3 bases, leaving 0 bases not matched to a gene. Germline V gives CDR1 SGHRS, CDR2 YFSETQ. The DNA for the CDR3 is TGCGCCAGCAGCTTGACAGGGGGCTACGAGCAGTACTTC. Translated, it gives CASSLTGGYEQYF. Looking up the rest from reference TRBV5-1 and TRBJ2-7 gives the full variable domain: KAGVTQTPRYLIKTRGQQVTLSCSPISGHRSVSWYQQTPGQGLQFLFEYFSETQRNKGNFPGRFSGRQFSNSRSEMNVSTLELGDSALYLCASSLTGGYEQYFGPGTRLTVT.

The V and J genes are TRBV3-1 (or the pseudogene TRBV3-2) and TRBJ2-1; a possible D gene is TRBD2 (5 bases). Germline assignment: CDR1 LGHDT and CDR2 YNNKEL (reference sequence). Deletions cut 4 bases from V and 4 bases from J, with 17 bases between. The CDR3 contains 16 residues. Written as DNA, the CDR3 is TGTGCCAGCAGCCTTTCAAAGGGATGGGAGTACAATGAGCAGTTCTTC. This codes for CASSLSKGWEYNEQFF.

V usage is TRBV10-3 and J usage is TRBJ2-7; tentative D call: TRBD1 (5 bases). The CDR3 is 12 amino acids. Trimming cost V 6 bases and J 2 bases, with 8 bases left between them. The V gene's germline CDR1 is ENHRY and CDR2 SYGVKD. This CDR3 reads CAIRKDTYEQYF. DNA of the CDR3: TGTGCCATCAGAAAGGACACCTACGAGCAGTACTTC.

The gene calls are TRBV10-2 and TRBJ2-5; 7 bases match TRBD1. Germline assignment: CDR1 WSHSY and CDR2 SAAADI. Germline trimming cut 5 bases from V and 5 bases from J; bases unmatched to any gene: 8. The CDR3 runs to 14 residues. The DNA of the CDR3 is TGCGCCAGCAGTCTTGGACAGGATCGGGAGACCCAGTACTTC. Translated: CASSLGQDRETQYF.

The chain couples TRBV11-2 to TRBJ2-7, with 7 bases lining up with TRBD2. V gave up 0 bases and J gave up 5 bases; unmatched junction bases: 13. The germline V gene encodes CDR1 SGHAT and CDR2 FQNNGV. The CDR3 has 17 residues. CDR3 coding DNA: TGTGCCAGCAGCTTAGATCTAAGCGGGATCGCCTACCACGAGCAGTACTTC. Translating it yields CASSLDLSGIAYHEQYF.

Written as DNA, the CDR3 is TGCGCCAGCAGCCAGGGATTTGTAGCCTCCTACGAGCAGTACTTC. Encoded protein: CASSQGFVASYEQYF. The chain is built from TRBV4-3 and TRBJ2-7; D is ambiguous. Trimming left V 3 bases short and J 0 bases short, with 12 bases between. The germline CDR1 and CDR2 sequences are LGHNA and YSLEER. The CDR3 loop spans 15 amino acids.

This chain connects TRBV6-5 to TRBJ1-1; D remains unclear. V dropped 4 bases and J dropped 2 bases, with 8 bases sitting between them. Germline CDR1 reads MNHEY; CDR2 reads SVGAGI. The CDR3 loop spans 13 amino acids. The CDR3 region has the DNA TGTGCCAGCAGTTCGGTGGGAAACACTGAAGCTTTCTTT. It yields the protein CASSSVGNTEAFF.

Here the CDR3 reads CASSLMGADGELFF. The CDR3 DNA reads as TGTGCCAGCAGCTTAATGGGGGCCGACGGGGAGCTGTTTTTT. V usage is TRBV7-3 and J usage is TRBJ2-2, with a possible D match to TRBD1 (6 bases). Germline V gives CDR1 SGHTA, CDR2 FQGTGA. V gave up 1 base and J gave up 7 bases, with 10 bases separating them. The CDR3 has 14 residues.

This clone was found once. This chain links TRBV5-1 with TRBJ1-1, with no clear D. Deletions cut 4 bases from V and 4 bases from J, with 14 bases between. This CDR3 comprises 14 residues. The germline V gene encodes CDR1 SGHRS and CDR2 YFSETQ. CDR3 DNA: TGCGCCAGCAGCCCAACCAACGGGGTCACTGAAGCTTTCTTT. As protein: CASSPTNGVTEAFF.

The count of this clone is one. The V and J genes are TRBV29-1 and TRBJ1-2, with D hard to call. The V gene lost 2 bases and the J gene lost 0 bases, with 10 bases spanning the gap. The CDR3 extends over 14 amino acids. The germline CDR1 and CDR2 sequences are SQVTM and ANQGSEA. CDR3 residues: CSVESTETNYGYTF. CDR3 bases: TGCAGCGTTGAATCGACCGAAACTAACTATGGCTACACCTTC. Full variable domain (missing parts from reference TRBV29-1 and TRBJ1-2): SAVISQKPSRDICQRGTSLTIQCQVDSQVTMMFWYRQQPGQSLTLIATANQGSEATYESGFVIDKFPISRPNLTFSTLTVSNMSPEDSSIYLCSVESTETNYGYTFGSGTRLTVV.

CDR3 nucleotides: TGCAGCGTTAGGGTGCCTGGAAACACCATATATTTT. It specifies CSVRVPGNTIYF. The V and J genes are TRBV29-1 and TRBJ1-3, with unresolved D. The CDR3 has 12 residues. Germline V gene sequence: CDR1 SQVTM, CDR2 ANQGSEA. The germline V and J ends were trimmed by 5 bases and 2 bases, with 7 bases remaining between them. The whole variable domain, filled in from reference TRBV29-1 and TRBJ1-3, reads SAVISQKPSRDICQRGTSLTIQCQVDSQVTMMFWYRQQPGQSLTLIATANQGSEATYESGFVIDKFPISRPNLTFSTLTVSNMSPEDSSIYLCSVRVPGNTIYFGEGSWLTVV.

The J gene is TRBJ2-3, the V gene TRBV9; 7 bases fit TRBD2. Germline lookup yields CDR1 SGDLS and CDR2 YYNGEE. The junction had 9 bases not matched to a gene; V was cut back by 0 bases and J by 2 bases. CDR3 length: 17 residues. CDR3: CASSVEVTGGYTDTQYF. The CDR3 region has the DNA TGTGCCAGCAGCGTAGAGGTGACGGGAGGCTACACAGATACGCAGTATTTT.

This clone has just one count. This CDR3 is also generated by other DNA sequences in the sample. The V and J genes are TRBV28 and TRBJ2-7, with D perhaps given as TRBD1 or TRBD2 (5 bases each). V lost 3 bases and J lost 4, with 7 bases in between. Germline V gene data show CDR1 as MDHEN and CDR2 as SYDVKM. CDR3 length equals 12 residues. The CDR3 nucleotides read TGTGCCAGCAGTTTGGGGACGTACGAGCAGTACTTC. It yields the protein CASSLGTYEQYF. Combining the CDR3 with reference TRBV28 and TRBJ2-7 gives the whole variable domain DVKVTQSSRYLVKRTGEKVFLECVQDMDHENMFWYRQDPGLGLRLIYFSYDVKMKEKGDIPEGYSVSREKKERFSLILESASTNQTSMYLCASSLGTYEQYFGPGTRLTVT.

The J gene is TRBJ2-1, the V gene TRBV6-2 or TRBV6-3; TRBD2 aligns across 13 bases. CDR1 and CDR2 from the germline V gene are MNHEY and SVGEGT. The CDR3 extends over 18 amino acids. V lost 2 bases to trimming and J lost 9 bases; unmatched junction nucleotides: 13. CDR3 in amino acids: CASSYPGGTSGTLGEQFF. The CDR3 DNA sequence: TGTGCCAGCAGTTACCCGGGAGGGACTAGCGGGACCCTAGGTGAGCAGTTCTTC.

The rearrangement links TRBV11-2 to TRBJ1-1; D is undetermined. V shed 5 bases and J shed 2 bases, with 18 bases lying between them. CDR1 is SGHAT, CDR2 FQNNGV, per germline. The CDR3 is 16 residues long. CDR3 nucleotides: TGTGCCAGCAGCCCGTGGGTACTGCAGATAAACACTGAAGCTTTCTTT. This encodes CASSPWVLQINTEAFF.